Shown below are 11 T cell receptor beta chains from a single sample sequenced in a study of glioma-infiltrating T cells after dendritic cell vaccination. Sequenced by immunoSEQ multiplex PCR; TCRdb stores in-frame clones only, minus some. The table has roughly 56,000 clones, about 85% seen once; the top ten hold about 8.3%. Time point indicated: after dendritic cell vaccination, including at tumor progression/relapse. Sequencing used blood, obtained after dendritic cell vaccination. Source of these receptors: a human donor with glioblastoma.

The V and J genes are TRBV5-4 and TRBJ1-5; D unresolved. The CDR3 loop spans 13 amino acids. In germline, CDR1 is SGHNT, CDR2 YYREEE (reference sequence). The V end was cut by 4 bases, the J end by 5 bases, with 10 bases between. CDR3 in amino acids: CASSADIYQPQHF. The CDR3 bases are TGTGCCAGCAGCGCCGACATTTATCAGCCCCAGCATTTT. Supplemented by reference TRBV5-4 and TRBJ1-5, the full variable domain reads ETGVTQSPTHLIKTRGQQVTLRCSSQSGHNTVSWYQQALGQGPQFIFQYYREEENGRGNFPPRFSGLQFPNYSSELNVNALELDDSALYLCASSADIYQPQHFGDGTRLSIL.

This clone occurred a few times. The chain is built from TRBV28 and TRBJ1-1; D unresolved. CDR3 length: 14 residues. CDR1 and CDR2 from the germline V gene are MDHEN and SYDVKM. V was shortened by 8 bases and J by 7 bases, with 20 bases between the two germline ends. CDR3 DNA sequence: TGTGCCAGCCGGGGTCCCCTCCCTAAGGATGAAGCTTTCTTT. Encoded protein: CASRGPLPKDEAFF.

The chain employs TRBV11-3 and TRBJ1-4; 8 nucleotides line up with TRBD1. With V trimmed by 5 bases and J by 4 bases, 3 bases remained unmatched. Germline V gives CDR1 SGHNT, CDR2 YENEEA. This CDR3 comprises 14 residues. CDR3: CASSPGQGNEKLFF. The CDR3 DNA sequence: TGTGCCAGCAGCCCCGGACAGGGTAATGAAAAACTGTTTTTT.

The chain carries TRBV4-1 and TRBJ2-1, with TRBD2 matching 9 bases. Germline CDR1 is MGHRA and CDR2 is YSYEKL. Losses at the gene ends were 3 bases for V and 9 bases for J; bases not matched to a gene: 6. The CDR3 contains 14 residues. The DNA for the CDR3 is TGCGCCAGCAGCCAGATCGGGCGGGAGGGTGAGCAGTTCTTC. As protein: CASSQIGREGEQFF.

The CDR3 DNA is TGTGCCAGCAGAATGAGCAATTCACCCCTCCACTTT. This gives the protein CASRMSNSPLHF. This rearrangement joins TRBV25-1 to TRBJ1-6; no clear D gene. Germline V gene sequence: CDR1 MGHDK, CDR2 SYGVNS. Deletions cut 6 bases from V and 7 bases from J, with 7 bases between. CDR3 size: 12 residues.

The chain employs TRBV10-3 and TRBJ1-1; 7 bases fit TRBD1. CDR3 length: 14 amino acids. Germline V gives CDR1 ENHRY, CDR2 SYGVKD. The J segment lost 5 bases and the V segment lost 4 bases, leaving 7 bases of the junction unmatched. CDR3: CAISGQGLVTEAFF. The CDR3, as DNA: TGTGCCATCAGTGGACAGGGTTTGGTGACTGAAGCTTTCTTT.

This chain connects TRBV7-9 to TRBJ2-3, with D possibly being TRBD1 (6 bases). The ends were cut back, 5 bases at V and 2 bases at J, with 20 bases in the middle. Germline V gene sequence: CDR1 SEHNR, CDR2 FQNEAQ (reference sequence). The CDR3 length is 17 residues. The CDR3 nucleotides are TGTGCCAGCAGCCCCCCAAGCAGGGGAGCATCCACAGATACGCAGTATTTT. It specifies CASSPPSRGASTDTQYF.

V is TRBV5-1 and J is TRBJ2-5; the match to TRBD2 covers 13 bases. Germline V gene lookup returns CDR1 SGHRS and CDR2 YFSETQ. The junction had 10 bases not matched to a gene; V was cut back by 4 bases and J by 7 bases. This CDR3 is built from 16 residues. The CDR3 protein is CASSQTSGGGFVTQYF. CDR3 nucleotides: TGCGCCAGCAGCCAAACTAGCGGGGGGGGTTTTGTGACCCAGTACTTC. The whole variable domain, filled in from reference TRBV5-1 and TRBJ2-5, reads KAGVTQTPRYLIKTRGQQVTLSCSPISGHRSVSWYQQTPGQGLQFLFEYFSETQRNKGNFPGRFSGRQFSNSRSEMNVSTLELGDSALYLCASSQTSGGGFVTQYFGPGTRLLVL.

The chain joins TRBV10-3 to TRBJ1-2; 7 nucleotides agree with TRBD1. This CDR3 region has 14 residues. CDR1 ENHRY and CDR2 SYGVKD come from the germline V gene. V lost 0 bases, J lost 6 bases, and 4 bases stayed unmatched. The DNA of the CDR3 is TGTGCCATCAGTGAGTCGGCAGGGGGTCATGGCTACACCTTC. It encodes CAISESAGGHGYTF.

The chain employs TRBV12-5 and TRBJ2-1; 7 bases are shared with TRBD2. The CDR3 sequence is 15 residues long. V was clipped by 5 bases and J by 6 bases; unmatched bases: 10. Per the germline V gene, CDR1 is LGHNT and CDR2 is FRNRAP. DNA of the CDR3: TGTGCTAGTGGTCTCACGGGGGGACCAAGCAATGAGCAGTTCTTC. It translates to CASGLTGGPSNEQFF.

The chain couples TRBV16 to TRBJ1-5; tentatively, D is TRBD1 (5 bases). Trimming stripped 2 bases from V and 4 bases from J, with 15 bases between. The CDR3 sequence is 16 residues long. Germline CDR1 reads KGHSY; CDR2 reads FQNENV. CDR3 sequence reads: CASSQTAPGGNQPQHF. CDR3 bases: TGTGCCAGCAGCCAAACGGCCCCCGGGGGGAATCAGCCCCAGCATTTT. The full variable domain, rest sourced from reference TRBV16 and TRBJ1-5, is GEEVAQTPKHLVRGEGQKAKLYCAPIKGHSYVFWYQQVLKNEFKFLISFQNENVFDETGMPKERFSAKCLPNSPCSLEIQATKLEDSAVYFCASSQTAPGGNQPQHFGDGTRLSIL.